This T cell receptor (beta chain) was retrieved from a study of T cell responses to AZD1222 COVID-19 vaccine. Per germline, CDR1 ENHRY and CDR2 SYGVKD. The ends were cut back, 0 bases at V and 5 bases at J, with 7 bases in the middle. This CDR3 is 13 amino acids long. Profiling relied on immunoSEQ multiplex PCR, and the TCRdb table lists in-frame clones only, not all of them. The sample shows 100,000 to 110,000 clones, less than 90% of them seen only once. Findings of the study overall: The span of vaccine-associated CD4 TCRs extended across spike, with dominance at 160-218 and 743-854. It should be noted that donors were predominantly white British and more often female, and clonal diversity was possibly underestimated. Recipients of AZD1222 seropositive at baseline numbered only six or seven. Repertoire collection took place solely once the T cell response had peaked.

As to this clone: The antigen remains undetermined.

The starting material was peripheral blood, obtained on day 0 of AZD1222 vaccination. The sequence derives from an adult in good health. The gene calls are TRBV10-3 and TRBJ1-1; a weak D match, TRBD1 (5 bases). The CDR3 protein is CAISESGETEAFF. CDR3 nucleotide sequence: TGTGCCATCAGTGAGTCAGGGGAAACTGAAGCTTTCTTT.